The TCR beta chain described here comes from a study of blood T cell repertoires in COVID-19. At the level of the study: From the United States, Italy and Spain came samples of acute and convalescent COVID-19. T cells, B-cell-depleted T cells, or PBMCs provided the cDNA or gDNA that served as material.

Turning to this clone: The junction departs from germline at one end; a sequencing error may be responsible.

The data were produced by immunoSEQ multiplex PCR, yet TCRdb's version contains in-frame clones alone and is incomplete. The data contain 140,000 or so clones, more than 75% of them singletons. Germline V lookup: CDR1 SNHLY, CDR2 FYNNEI. The CDR3 covers 8 residues. The receptor was derived from a woman aged 50 to 60 with acute or convalescent COVID-19. The sample comprised peripheral blood. The chain combines TRBV2 with TRBJ1-1; possibly TRBD1 for D (5 bases). The CDR3 sequence is CASSGRLF. The CDR3 DNA follows: TGTGCCAGCTCAGGGAGGCTCTTT.